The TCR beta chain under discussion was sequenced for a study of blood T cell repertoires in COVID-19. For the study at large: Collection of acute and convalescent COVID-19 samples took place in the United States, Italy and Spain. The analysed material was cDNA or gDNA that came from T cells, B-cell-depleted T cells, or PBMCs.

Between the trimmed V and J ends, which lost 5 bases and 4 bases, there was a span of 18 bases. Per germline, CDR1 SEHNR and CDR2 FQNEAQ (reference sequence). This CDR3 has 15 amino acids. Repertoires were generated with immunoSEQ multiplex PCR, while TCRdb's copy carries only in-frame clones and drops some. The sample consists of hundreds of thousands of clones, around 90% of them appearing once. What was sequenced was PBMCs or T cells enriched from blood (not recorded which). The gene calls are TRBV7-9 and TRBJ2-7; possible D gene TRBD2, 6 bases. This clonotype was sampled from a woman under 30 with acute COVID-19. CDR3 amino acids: CASSPGGRVKYEQYF. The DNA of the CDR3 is TGTGCCAGCAGCCCAGGAGGGAGAGTGAAGTACGAGCAGTACTTC.